Following are 18 T cell receptor beta chains from one sample sequenced in a study of early T cells in non-severe SARS-CoV-2 infection. From the 5' RACE reads, TCRdb called clonotypes with MiXCR, one entry per CDR3 protein. The sample lists about 34,000 distinct CDR3 sequences, approximately 6.9% seen once, with about an eighth in the top ten. The sample consisted of whole blood, taken at baseline. These receptors were taken from an adult who was a healthcare worker with PCR-confirmed SARS-CoV-2 infection or an uninfected control (not recorded which).

This clonotype was seen ten or more times. This chain connects TRBV24-1 to TRBJ2-1; 10 nucleotides agree with TRBD2. The V gene end was trimmed by 4 bases and the J gene end by 7 bases; junction bases not matched to a gene: 6. Germline V CDR1 and CDR2: KGHDR, SFDVKD. The CDR3 has 15 residues. The DNA for the CDR3 is TGTGCCACCAGTGACCCGGGACTAGCGAGTAATGAGCAGTTCTTC. This gives the protein CATSDPGLASNEQFF.

The gene calls are TRBV29-1 and TRBJ2-5; perhaps TRBD2 as D (5 bases). The germline V gene has CDR1 SQVTM and CDR2 ANQGSEA. The V gene lost 8 bases and the J gene lost 5 bases, with 15 bases spanning the gap. CDR3 length equals 12 residues. Written as DNA, the CDR3 is TGCAGCTTGGAGGTCGGGATCGAGACCCAGTACTTC. Translated: CSLEVGIETQYF.

V is TRBV18 and J is TRBJ2-5; 9 bases match TRBD1. The CDR3 runs to 14 residues. The germline gives CDR1 KGHSH, CDR2 LQKENI. Trimming took 3 bases from V and 4 from J; bases not matched to a gene: 3. The CDR3 nucleotides are TGTGCCAGCTCACCTACGGGACAGGGAGAGACCCAGTACTTC. Encoded protein: CASSPTGQGETQYF.

This clonotype was seen at least ten times. The chain joins TRBV7-2 to TRBJ2-1; 11 bases agree with TRBD2. Germline CDR1 SGHTA, CDR2 FQGNSA. There are 17 residues in the CDR3. Trimming removed 2 bases from V and 5 bases from J; junction bases left unmatched: 8. The CDR3 spells CASSLSIAGGEHNEQFF. The CDR3 nucleotides read TGTGCCAGCAGCTTATCAATAGCGGGAGGGGAACACAATGAGCAGTTCTTC.

This clonotype was recorded at least ten times. The chain has TRBV7-9 and TRBJ2-1; possible D gene TRBD2, 5 bases. Trimming removed 5 bases from V and 7 bases from J, with 9 bases in between. Per germline, CDR1 SEHNR and CDR2 FQNEAQ (reference sequence). The CDR3 has 12 residues. The CDR3 region is CASSQLVNEQFF. CDR3 in DNA: TGTGCCAGCAGCCAACTAGTTAATGAGCAGTTCTTC.

V and J are TRBV19 and TRBJ2-1; 7 positions agree with TRBD2. The V and J ends lost 7 bases and 15 bases, in that order; junction bases with no gene match: 18. CDR1 and CDR2 from the germline V gene are LNHDA and SQIVND (reference sequence). CDR3 length: 14 residues. In DNA form, the CDR3 reads TGTGCCAGTAACGTGGCGGGAGCCGGCACCTCAAGGTTCTTC. This codes for CASNVAGAGTSRFF.

This clonotype showed up just a few times. The chain has TRBV18 and TRBJ2-5; a weak D match, TRBD1 (5 bases). Germline CDR1 and CDR2: KGHSH and LQKENI. V lost 6 bases to trimming and J lost 5 bases, with 19 bases between them. The CDR3 extends over 15 amino acids. The chain's CDR3 is CASSQKLQDFETQYF. CDR3 DNA: TGTGCCAGCTCGCAGAAATTACAGGATTTCGAGACCCAGTACTTC.

This clonotype was recorded a few times. The rearrangement uses TRBV20-1 and TRBJ2-7; 10 nucleotides line up with TRBD2. This CDR3 contains 14 residues. The V gene's germline CDR1 is DFQATT and CDR2 SNEGSKA (reference sequence). V lost 3 bases to trimming and J lost 0 bases; unmatched junction nucleotides: 2. For the CDR3, the DNA is TGCAGTGCTAGTAAGCGGGAGGGCTCCTACGAGCAGTACTTC. Its protein product is CSASKREGSYEQYF.

This sequence joins TRBV6-2 or TRBV6-3 and TRBJ2-7, with D possibly matching TRBD2 (5 bases). The CDR3 sequence is 14 residues long. The germline CDR1 and CDR2 sequences are MNHEY and SVGEGT. V dropped 4 bases and J dropped 2 bases, with 12 bases sitting between them. The CDR3 spells CASSSGGGTYEQYV. In DNA form, the CDR3 reads TGTGCCAGCAGTTCCGGAGGTGGGACCTACGAGCAGTACGTC.

CDR3 bases: TGTGCCAGCAGCTTCGGGACATCCTTGGAGACCCAGTACTTC. It codes for CASSFGTSLETQYF. The chain has TRBV7-6 and TRBJ2-5; a possible D gene is TRBD1 (6 bases). Germline loops: CDR1 SGHVS, CDR2 FNYEAQ. This CDR3 is 14 amino acids long. V was pared by 3 bases and J by 5 bases, with 13 bases between.

This clonotype was seen repeatedly, ten times or more. The chain links TRBV6-6 to TRBJ2-7; 7 nucleotides align to TRBD1. Per the germline V gene, CDR1 is MNHNY and CDR2 is SVGAGI (reference sequence). The CDR3 is made up of 16 amino acids. The V gene end was trimmed by 0 bases and the J gene end by 3 bases; junction bases not matched to a gene: 8. In DNA, the CDR3 is TGTGCCAGCAGTTACTCGATTACGGGACAGAGCTACGAGCAGTACGTC. Its translation: CASSYSITGQSYEQYV.

This clonotype came up a few times. The chain carries TRBV11-1 and TRBJ2-7, with a tentative D call TRBD2 (5 bases). V lost 5 bases and J lost 3, with 8 bases in between. The CDR3 contains 12 residues. From germline, CDR1 is SGHAT and CDR2 FQDESV (reference sequence). The DNA for the CDR3 is TGTGCCAGCAGCCCGGAGGACTACGAGCAGTACTTC. Protein: CASSPEDYEQYF.

V is TRBV3-1 and J is TRBJ1-1; TRBD1 aligns across 9 bases. The germline gives CDR1 LGHDT, CDR2 YNNKEL (reference sequence). CDR3 size: 17 residues. V was clipped by 3 bases and J by 2 bases; unmatched bases: 10. The chain's CDR3 is CASSHSGTGIVNTEAFF. The CDR3 coding sequence is TGTGCCAGCAGCCATTCCGGGACAGGGATCGTCAACACTGAAGCTTTCTTT. Combining the CDR3 with reference TRBV3-1 and TRBJ1-1 gives the whole variable domain DTAVSQTPKYLVTQMGNDKSIKCEQNLGHDTMYWYKQDSKKFLKIMFSYNNKELIINETVPNRFSPKSPDKAHLNLHINSLELGDSAVYFCASSHSGTGIVNTEAFFGQGTRLTVV.

V usage is TRBV15 and J usage is TRBJ2-1, with 9 bases lining up with TRBD2. Germline trimming cut 0 bases from V and 10 bases from J; bases unmatched to any gene: 1. The germline V gene has CDR1 LNHNV and CDR2 YYDKDF (reference sequence). The CDR3 extends over 13 amino acids. CDR3 nucleotides: TGTGCCACCAGCAGAGATAGCGGGAGAGAGCAGTTCTTC. This codes for CATSRDSGREQFF.

There are a few counts of this clonotype. J is TRBJ2-3 and V is TRBV5-1, with a weak D call TRBD1 (6 bases). This CDR3 is 15 amino acids long. The germline V and J ends were trimmed by 2 bases and 2 bases, with 12 bases remaining between them. Looked up from germline, CDR1 is SGHRS and CDR2 is YFSETQ. The CDR3 reads CASSFRGQNTDTQYF. CDR3 nucleotide sequence: TGCGCCAGCAGCTTCCGGGGACAAAACACAGATACGCAGTATTTT.

This clonotype has a handful of counts. The rearrangement links TRBV7-9 to TRBJ1-1; the D gene is possibly TRBD1 (5 bases). Between the trimmed V and J ends, which lost 4 bases and 8 bases, there was a span of 14 bases. Germline loops: CDR1 SEHNR, CDR2 FQNEAQ (reference sequence). The CDR3 length is 13 residues. Written as DNA, the CDR3 is TGTGCCAGCAGCTGGGGGGATGATAGAGAAGCTTTCTTT. This translates into CASSWGDDREAFF.

Only a few counts were recorded for this clonotype. V is TRBV9 and J is TRBJ2-3; TRBD2 matches at 8 bases. The CDR3 has 16 amino acids. V lost 9 bases to trimming and J lost 0 bases; unmatched junction nucleotides: 12. CDR1 and CDR2 from the germline V gene are SGDLS and YYNGEE. CDR3 DNA sequence: TGTGCCAACCGTCAGACTAGCGATAACAGCACAGATACGCAGTATTTT. Residues: CANRQTSDNSTDTQYF. The whole variable domain, remainder taken from reference TRBV9 and TRBJ2-3, is DSGVTQTPKHLITATGQRVTLRCSPRSGDLSVYWYQQSLDQGLQFLIQYYNGEERAKGNILERFSAQQFPDLHSELNLSSLELGDSALYFCANRQTSDNSTDTQYFGPGTRLTVL.

This clonotype showed up just once. The V call is TRBV4-3, the J call TRBJ1-3; D ambiguous. The V end was cut by 0 bases, the J end by 1 base, with 13 bases between. Per germline, CDR1 LGHNA and CDR2 YSLEER. The CDR3 has 17 residues. The CDR3 bases are TGCGCCAGCAGCCAAGACAACACCTTAGGGTCTGGAAACACCATATATTTT. This codes for CASSQDNTLGSGNTIYF.